The following is a T cell receptor beta chain sequence with its context. The junction departs from the called germline gene at one end, perhaps through a read error. The data originate from a study of cytomegalovirus exposure and HLA in healthy donors. Researchers ran the PCR with 60 Vbeta and 13 Jbeta primers. TCRdb's copy holds only in-frame clones and misses some; the assay was immunoSEQ multiplex PCR. The sample has some 180,000 clones; roughly 68% are singletons. CDR1 and CDR2 (germline): SEHNR, FQNEAQ (reference sequence). This CDR3 spans 13 amino acids. This TCR derives from a woman in her twenties or thirties in good health and CMV-seronegative. Sample: PBMCs. V usage is TRBV7-9 and J usage is TRBJ2-7; maybe TRBD1 (6 bases). CDR3 region: CSSSYDQGNEQYF. CDR3 nucleotide sequence: TGTTCCAGCAGCTACGACCAGGGGAACGAGCAGTACTTC.